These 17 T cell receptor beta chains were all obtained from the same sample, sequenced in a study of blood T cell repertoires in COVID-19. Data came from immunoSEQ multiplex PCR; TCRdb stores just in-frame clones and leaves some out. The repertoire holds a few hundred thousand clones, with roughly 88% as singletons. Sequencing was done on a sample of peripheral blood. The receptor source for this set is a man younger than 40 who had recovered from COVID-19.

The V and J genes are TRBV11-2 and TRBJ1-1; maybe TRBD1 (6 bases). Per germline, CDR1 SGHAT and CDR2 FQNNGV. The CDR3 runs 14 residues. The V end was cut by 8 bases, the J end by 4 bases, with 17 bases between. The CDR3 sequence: CASGPPGAVTEAFF. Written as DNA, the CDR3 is TGTGCCAGCGGACCGCCAGGGGCCGTCACTGAAGCTTTCTTT.

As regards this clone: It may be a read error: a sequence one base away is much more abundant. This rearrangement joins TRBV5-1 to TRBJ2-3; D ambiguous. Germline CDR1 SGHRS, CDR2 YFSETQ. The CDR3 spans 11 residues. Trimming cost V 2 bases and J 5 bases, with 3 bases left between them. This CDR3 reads CASSFGDTQYF. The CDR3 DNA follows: TGCGCCAGCAGCTTCGGAGATACGCAGTATTTT.

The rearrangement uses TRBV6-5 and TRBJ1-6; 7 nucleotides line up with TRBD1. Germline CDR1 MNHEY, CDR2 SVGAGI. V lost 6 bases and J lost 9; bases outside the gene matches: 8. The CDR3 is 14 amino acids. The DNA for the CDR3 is TGTGCCAGCAGCAGACAGGGACTGGGTTCACCCCTCCACTTT. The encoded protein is CASSRQGLGSPLHF.

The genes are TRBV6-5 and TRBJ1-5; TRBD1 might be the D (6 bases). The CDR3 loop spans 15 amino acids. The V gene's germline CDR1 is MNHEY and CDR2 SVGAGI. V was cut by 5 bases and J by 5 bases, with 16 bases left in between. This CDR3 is CASSRVRGADQPQHF. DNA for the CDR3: TGTGCCAGCAGTCGCGTACGGGGGGCGGATCAGCCCCAGCATTTT.

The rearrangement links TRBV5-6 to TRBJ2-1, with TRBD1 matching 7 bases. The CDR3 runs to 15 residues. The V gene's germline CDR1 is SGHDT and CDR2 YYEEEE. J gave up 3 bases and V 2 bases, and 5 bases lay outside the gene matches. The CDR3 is CASSFPGQIYNEQFF. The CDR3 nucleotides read TGTGCCAGCAGCTTTCCGGGACAGATCTACAATGAGCAGTTCTTC.

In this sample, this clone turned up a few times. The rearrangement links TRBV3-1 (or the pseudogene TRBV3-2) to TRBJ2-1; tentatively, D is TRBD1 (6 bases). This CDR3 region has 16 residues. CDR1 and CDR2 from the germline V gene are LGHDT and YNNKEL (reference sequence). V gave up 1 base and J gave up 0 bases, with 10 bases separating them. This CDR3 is CASSQGTARSYNEQFF. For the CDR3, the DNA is TGTGCCAGCAGCCAAGGGACAGCCCGCTCCTACAATGAGCAGTTCTTC.

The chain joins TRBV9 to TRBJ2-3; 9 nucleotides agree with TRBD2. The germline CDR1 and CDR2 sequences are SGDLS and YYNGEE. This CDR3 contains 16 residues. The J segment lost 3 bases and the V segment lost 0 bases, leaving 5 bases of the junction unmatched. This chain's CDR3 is CASSVAAGGRTDTQYF. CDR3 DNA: TGTGCCAGCAGCGTAGCCGCGGGGGGGCGGACAGATACGCAGTATTTT.

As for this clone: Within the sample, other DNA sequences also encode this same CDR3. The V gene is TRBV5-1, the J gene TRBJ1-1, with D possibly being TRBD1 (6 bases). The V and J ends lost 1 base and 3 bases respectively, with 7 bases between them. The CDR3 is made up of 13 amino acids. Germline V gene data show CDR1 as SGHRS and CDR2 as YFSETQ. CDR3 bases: TGCGCCAGCAGCTTGTCAGGGGACACTGAAGCTTTCTTT. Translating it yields CASSLSGDTEAFF.

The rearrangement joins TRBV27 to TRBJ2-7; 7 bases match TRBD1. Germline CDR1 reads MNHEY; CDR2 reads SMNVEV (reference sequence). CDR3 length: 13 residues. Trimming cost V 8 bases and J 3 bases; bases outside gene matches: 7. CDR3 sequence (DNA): TGTGCCAGCGTACGACAGGGAAGCTACGAGCAGTACTTC. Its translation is CASVRQGSYEQYF.

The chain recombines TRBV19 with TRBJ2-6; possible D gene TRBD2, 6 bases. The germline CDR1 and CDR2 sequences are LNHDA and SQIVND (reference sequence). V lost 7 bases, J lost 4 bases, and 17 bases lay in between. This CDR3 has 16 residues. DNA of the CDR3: TGTGCCAGTACCCCCCGGGGGATAACCGGGGCCAACGTCCTGACTTTC. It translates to CASTPRGITGANVLTF.

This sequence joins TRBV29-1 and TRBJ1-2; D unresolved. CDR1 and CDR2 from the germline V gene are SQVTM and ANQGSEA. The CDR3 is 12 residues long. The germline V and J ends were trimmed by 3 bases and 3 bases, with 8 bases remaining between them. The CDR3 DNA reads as TGCAGCGTTGACTACTTGGACTATGGCTACACCTTC. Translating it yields CSVDYLDYGYTF. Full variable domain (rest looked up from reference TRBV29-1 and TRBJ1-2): SAVISQKPSRDICQRGTSLTIQCQVDSQVTMMFWYRQQPGQSLTLIATANQGSEATYESGFVIDKFPISRPNLTFSTLTVSNMSPEDSSIYLCSVDYLDYGYTFGSGTRLTVV.

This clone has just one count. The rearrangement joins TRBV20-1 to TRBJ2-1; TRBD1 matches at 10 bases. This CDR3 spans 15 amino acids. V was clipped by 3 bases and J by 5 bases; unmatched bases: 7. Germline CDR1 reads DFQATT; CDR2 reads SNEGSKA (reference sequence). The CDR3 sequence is CSASLGQGFNNEQFF. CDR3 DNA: TGCAGTGCTAGTTTGGGACAGGGGTTTAACAATGAGCAGTTCTTC.

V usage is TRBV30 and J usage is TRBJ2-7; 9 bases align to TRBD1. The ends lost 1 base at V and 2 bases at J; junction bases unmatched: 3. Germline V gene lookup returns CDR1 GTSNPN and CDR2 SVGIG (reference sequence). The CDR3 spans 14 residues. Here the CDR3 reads CAWSGGTGTYEQYF. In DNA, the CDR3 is TGTGCCTGGAGTGGTGGGACAGGGACCTACGAGCAGTACTTC.

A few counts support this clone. DNA for the CDR3: TGTGCCAGCAGCTTAGAAGGGGTAGGGCACGAGCAGTACTTC. Amino acids: CASSLEGVGHEQYF. J is TRBJ2-7 and V is TRBV7-9; D may be TRBD1 (5 bases). Between the trimmed V and J ends, which lost 1 base and 5 bases, there was a span of 12 bases. Germline CDR1 and CDR2: SEHNR and FQNEAQ (reference sequence). The CDR3 runs 14 residues. The variable domain in full, completed from reference TRBV7-9 and TRBJ2-7, reads DTGVSQNPRHKITKRGQNVTFRCDPISEHNRLYWYRQTLGQGPEFLTYFQNEAQLEKSRLLSDRFSAERPKGSFSTLEIQRTEQGDSAMYLCASSLEGVGHEQYFGPGTRLTVT.

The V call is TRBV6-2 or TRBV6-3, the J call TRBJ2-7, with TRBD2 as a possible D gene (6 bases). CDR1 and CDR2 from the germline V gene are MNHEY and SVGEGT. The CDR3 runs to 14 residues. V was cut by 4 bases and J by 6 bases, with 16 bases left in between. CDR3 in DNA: TGTGCCAGCAGTTGGACGGGGGATGGGATCGAGCAGTACTTC. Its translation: CASSWTGDGIEQYF.

Here the CDR3 DNA reads TGTGCCAGCCGACGCCCCGGGACTAGTGGTTACAATGAGCAGTTCTTC. Its translation: CASRRPGTSGYNEQFF. The chain is built from TRBV7-2 and TRBJ2-1; 8 bases agree with TRBD2. The V gene end was trimmed by 8 bases and the J gene end by 4 bases; junction bases not matched to a gene: 13. Germline values: CDR1 SGHTA, CDR2 FQGNSA. The CDR3 spans 16 residues.

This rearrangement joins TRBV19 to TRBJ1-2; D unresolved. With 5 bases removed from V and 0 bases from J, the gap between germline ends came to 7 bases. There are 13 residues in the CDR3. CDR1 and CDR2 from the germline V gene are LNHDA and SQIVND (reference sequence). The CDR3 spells CASSLLSNYGYTF. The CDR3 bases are TGTGCCAGTAGTCTCTTGTCTAACTATGGCTACACCTTC.